Detailed here is one T cell receptor (beta chain). Patients who underwent sequencing had shown CD8+CD57+ cell expansion by flow cytometry. This sample stems from a study of CD8+CD57+ T cells in acquired aplastic anemia. V trimming: 3 bases; J trimming: 8 bases; junction bases outside the gene matches: 7. The CDR3 consists of 15 residues. Germline V gene data show CDR1 as SGDLS and CDR2 as YYNGEE. Profiling that covered TCR beta VDJ and CDR3 relied on genomic DNA as its template. From the reads, TCRdb called clonotypes with MiXCR, one entry per CDR3 protein. In the table there are 150,000 to 200,000 distinct CDR3 sequences, roughly 43% of which are singletons.

The specimen sequenced was sorted CD4+, CD8+, or CD8+CD57+ T cells (not recorded which) from PBMCs. This chain joins TRBV9 and TRBJ1-4; 10 nucleotides line up with TRBD1. The TCR was taken from a human donor with aplastic anemia. The CDR3, as DNA: TGTGCCAGCAGCGCTTTGGACAGGGGGAGGGAAAAACTGTTTTTT. It yields the protein CASSALDRGREKLFF.